A single sample gave rise to the 7 T cell receptor beta chains below, sequenced in a study of shared clonotypes between healthy human individuals. Here immunoSEQ multiplex PCR was the method, and the copy in TCRdb shows in-frame clones only, minus some. The table has some 1.5 million clones, under 99% seen once. The sample taken for sequencing was naive CD4+ T cells sorted from blood. Regarding subset: CD45RA+ positively selected. These receptors all come from a young man in good health.

The chain has TRBV29-1 and TRBJ1-2; D remains unclear. Germline assignment: CDR1 SQVTM and CDR2 ANQGSEA. This CDR3 region has 10 residues. Trimming left V 4 bases short and J 5 bases short, with 5 bases between. The CDR3 DNA follows: TGCAGCGTTGGCAGTTATGGCTACACCTTC. It is translated as CSVGSYGYTF. The full variable domain, in which reference TRBV29-1 and TRBJ1-2 provide the parts outside the CDR3, is SAVISQKPSRDICQRGTSLTIQCQVDSQVTMMFWYRQQPGQSLTLIATANQGSEATYESGFVIDKFPISRPNLTFSTLTVSNMSPEDSSIYLCSVGSYGYTFGSGTRLTVV.

V usage is TRBV9 and J usage is TRBJ1-4; 10 nucleotides match TRBD1. The V gene end was trimmed by 1 base and the J gene end by 7 bases; junction bases not matched to a gene: 4. This CDR3 is 15 amino acids long. Germline CDR1 is SGDLS and CDR2 is YYNGEE. CDR3 residues: CASSVTGTGVEKLFF. CDR3 bases: TGTGCCAGCAGCGTAACCGGGACAGGGGTTGAAAAACTGTTTTTT.

V is TRBV7-9 and J is TRBJ2-1, with D maybe TRBD1 (6 bases). V was clipped by 2 bases and J by 4 bases, with 12 bases between them. This CDR3 contains 15 residues. Germline loops: CDR1 SEHNR, CDR2 FQNEAQ (reference sequence). CDR3 sequence (DNA): TGTGCCAGCAGCTTAAGATTCGGACAGTACAATGAGCAGTTCTTC. It yields the protein CASSLRFGQYNEQFF.

The DNA for the CDR3 is TGTGCCAGCGGCGATGGCTACACCTTC. Translation: CASGDGYTF. The chain carries TRBV6-5 and TRBJ1-2; no clear D. CDR1 and CDR2 (germline): MNHEY, SVGAGI. Between the trimmed V and J ends, which lost 8 bases and 6 bases, there was a span of 4 bases. This CDR3 spans 9 amino acids.

J is TRBJ2-3 and V is TRBV15, with D perhaps being TRBD1 or TRBD2 (5 bases each). The V end lost 1 base, the J end lost 7 bases, and 18 bases lay between the germline ends. CDR1 LNHNV and CDR2 YYDKDF come from the germline V gene (reference sequence). The CDR3 contains 16 residues. CDR3 region: CATSRASRGEAYTQYF. CDR3 nucleotides: TGTGCCACCAGCAGAGCGAGTAGGGGAGAAGCATATACGCAGTATTTT.

This clone has only one observation. V is TRBV5-6 and J is TRBJ2-7, with 9 bases matching TRBD2. The CDR3 loop spans 14 amino acids. The V segment lost 3 bases and the J segment 4 bases; nucleotides outside the gene matches: 5. Germline values: CDR1 SGHDT, CDR2 YYEEEE. CDR3 amino acids: CASSSSGAPYEQYF. The CDR3 bases are TGTGCCAGCAGCTCTAGCGGGGCCCCTTACGAGCAGTACTTC.

V gene TRBV28 combines with J gene TRBJ1-5; D is possibly TRBD1 (6 bases). This CDR3 region has 15 residues. Deletions cut 4 bases from V and 3 bases from J, with 13 bases between. Per the germline V gene, CDR1 is MDHEN and CDR2 is SYDVKM. The CDR3 here is CASSSPGVNNQPQHF. The CDR3 coding sequence is TGTGCCAGCAGTTCCCCAGGGGTGAACAATCAGCCCCAGCATTTT.